A selection of T cell receptor beta chains follows, all from one sample in a study of blood T cell repertoires in COVID-19. Repertoires were generated with immunoSEQ multiplex PCR, while TCRdb's copy carries only in-frame clones and drops some. Of 200,000 to 250,000 clones in the sample, around 88% were seen once. Sequences were obtained from PBMCs or T cells enriched from blood (not recorded which). All receptors come from a woman in her 50s with acute COVID-19. CDR3s include the opening cysteine and the closing phenylalanine or tryptophan. Each record gives: J gene, D gene, clone size, V gene, CDR3 DNA, CDR3 protein. The D gene is left open where the match is weak. Clone sizes are given selectively: once, few, many, or a class where the clone is expanded.

j_call: TRBJ1-1
d_call: .
clone_size: .
v_call: TRBV3-1/TRBV3-2
cdr3_nt: TGTGCCAGCAGCTCAGAGGTGGCAGGGCGCCCTGAAGCTTTCTTT
cdr3_aa: CASSSEVAGRPEAFF

j_call: TRBJ2-1
d_call: TRBD1
clone_size: .
v_call: TRBV27
cdr3_nt: TGTGCCAGCAGTTCCACAGAGGGGGCCTTCTACAATGAGCAGTTCTTC
cdr3_aa: CASSSTEGAFYNEQFF

j_call: TRBJ2-7
d_call: .
clone_size: .
v_call: TRBV28
cdr3_nt: TGTGCCAGTGCGACTACCTCCTACGAGCAGTACTTC
cdr3_aa: CASATTSYEQYF

j_call: TRBJ2-7
d_call: .
clone_size: .
v_call: TRBV12-3/TRBV12-4
cdr3_nt: TGTGCCAGCAGCTTTAGGGGGTACGAGCAGTACTTC
cdr3_aa: CASSFRGYEQYF

j_call: TRBJ1-4
d_call: TRBD1
clone_size: .
v_call: TRBV5-6
cdr3_nt: TGTGCCAGCAGCGCCCTTGGACAGGGGAGAGATGAAAAACTGTTTTTT
cdr3_aa: CASSALGQGRDEKLFF

j_call: TRBJ1-1
d_call: TRBD1
clone_size: .
v_call: TRBV29-1
cdr3_nt: TGCAGCGTGGGGACAGGGGGCCGGGGAGCTTTCTTT
cdr3_aa: CSVGTGGRGAFF

j_call: TRBJ2-7
d_call: TRBD1
clone_size: .
v_call: TRBV28
cdr3_nt: TGTGCCAGCAGCTCAACCGGGACAGGGTGGATCTACGAGCAGTACTTC
cdr3_aa: CASSSTGTGWIYEQYF

j_call: TRBJ2-7
d_call: .
clone_size: .
v_call: TRBV7-2
cdr3_nt: TGTGCCAGCAGCGTACAGGGCCCTGGTTACGAGCAGTACTTC
cdr3_aa: CASSVQGPGYEQYF

j_call: TRBJ2-5
d_call: .
clone_size: .
v_call: TRBV5-4
cdr3_nt: TGTGCCAGCAGCCTAGGGGGAGGGTGGGAGACCCAGTACTTC
cdr3_aa: CASSLGGGWETQYF

j_call: TRBJ2-1
d_call: .
clone_size: .
v_call: TRBV3-1/TRBV3-2
cdr3_nt: TGTGCCAGCAGCCAGACTAGCTCCTACAATGAGCAGTTCTTC
cdr3_aa: CASSQTSSYNEQFF

j_call: TRBJ2-7
d_call: .
clone_size: .
v_call: TRBV21-1
cdr3_nt: TGTGCCAGCAGCTTGATTGCGGGCTCCTACGAGCAGTACTTC
cdr3_aa: CASSLIAGSYEQYF

j_call: TRBJ2-1
d_call: .
clone_size: .
v_call: TRBV7-9
cdr3_nt: TGTGCCAGCAGCTTAGCACCAGACAATCGCCAGTTCTTC
cdr3_aa: CASSLAPDNRQFF

j_call: TRBJ1-4
d_call: .
clone_size: .
v_call: TRBV5-6
cdr3_nt: TGTGCCAGCAGCTTCGGACTCTTTAGAGCAACTAATGAAAAACTGTTTTTT
cdr3_aa: CASSFGLFRATNEKLFF

j_call: TRBJ1-2
d_call: .
clone_size: .
v_call: TRBV7-8
cdr3_nt: TGTGCCAGCAGCCCAACAGGGCTCTATGGCTACACCTTC
cdr3_aa: CASSPTGLYGYTF

j_call: TRBJ2-1
d_call: TRBD2
clone_size: .
v_call: TRBV5-1
cdr3_nt: TGCGCCAGCAGCTTGGGTAGCGGGCTCTACAATGAGCAGTTCTTC
cdr3_aa: CASSLGSGLYNEQFF

j_call: TRBJ2-5
d_call: TRBD2
clone_size: .
v_call: TRBV5-1
cdr3_nt: TGCGCCAGCAGCTTAATTAGCGGGAGGGCCCGGGAGACCCAGTACTTC
cdr3_aa: CASSLISGRARETQYF

j_call: TRBJ2-7
d_call: TRBD2
clone_size: .
v_call: TRBV18
cdr3_nt: TGTGCCAGCTCACCTCCTGGGACTAGCGGATACGAGCAGTACTTC
cdr3_aa: CASSPPGTSGYEQYF

j_call: TRBJ2-7
d_call: .
clone_size: .
v_call: TRBV6-1
cdr3_nt: TGTGCCAGCAGTTCGACATCCTCCTCCTACGAGCAGTACTTC
cdr3_aa: CASSSTSSSYEQYF

j_call: TRBJ2-7
d_call: TRBD2
clone_size: many
v_call: TRBV7-9
cdr3_nt: TGTGCCAGCAGTCCGCCAAGCGGGAGCTACGAGCAGTACTTC
cdr3_aa: CASSPPSGSYEQYF

j_call: TRBJ1-6
d_call: TRBD1
clone_size: .
v_call: TRBV7-9
cdr3_nt: TGTGCCAGCAGCCAACGGGACAGCAATTCACCCCTCCACTTT
cdr3_aa: CASSQRDSNSPLHF

j_call: TRBJ2-5
d_call: TRBD2
clone_size: once
v_call: TRBV2
cdr3_nt: TGTGCCAGCAAGTGGGGACTAGCGGGAGCTCCGCGCGAGACCCAGTACTTC
cdr3_aa: CASKWGLAGAPRETQYF

j_call: TRBJ2-7
d_call: TRBD1
clone_size: .
v_call: TRBV27
cdr3_nt: TGTGCCAGCAGGTTCCAGGGGGCGTTCTACGAGCAGTACTTC
cdr3_aa: CASRFQGAFYEQYF

j_call: TRBJ1-1
d_call: TRBD1
clone_size: .
v_call: TRBV6-2/TRBV6-3
cdr3_nt: TGTGCCAGCAGTGCGTACAGGGGGCTAGTGAACACTGAAGCTTTCTTT
cdr3_aa: CASSAYRGLVNTEAFF

j_call: TRBJ1-3
d_call: .
clone_size: .
v_call: TRBV30
cdr3_nt: TGTGCCTGGAGTGTGAGCAACACCATATATTTT
cdr3_aa: CAWSVSNTIYF

j_call: TRBJ2-7
d_call: .
clone_size: .
v_call: TRBV18
cdr3_nt: TGTGCCAGCTCCCCCAGGGGGGACACCCCATCCGAGCAGTACTTC
cdr3_aa: CASSPRGDTPSEQYF

j_call: TRBJ1-2
d_call: .
clone_size: .
v_call: TRBV6-5
cdr3_nt: TGTGCCAGCAGTTACTCGAAAACAGGGAACTATGGCTACACCTTC
cdr3_aa: CASSYSKTGNYGYTF

j_call: TRBJ2-3
d_call: TRBD2
clone_size: .
v_call: TRBV5-6
cdr3_nt: TGTGCCAGCAGCAAGACTAGCGGGAGCTCCACAGATACGCAGTATTTT
cdr3_aa: CASSKTSGSSTDTQYF

j_call: TRBJ1-2
d_call: TRBD1
clone_size: .
v_call: TRBV19
cdr3_nt: TGTGCCAGTAGTCCCGGGGACAGGGTATATGGCTACACCTTC
cdr3_aa: CASSPGDRVYGYTF

j_call: TRBJ1-2
d_call: .
clone_size: .
v_call: TRBV30
cdr3_nt: TGTGCCTGGAGCGAGGGGTGGGGCGGGGCGACTGGCTACACCTTC
cdr3_aa: CAWSEGWGGATGYTF

j_call: TRBJ1-6
d_call: TRBD1
clone_size: .
v_call: TRBV7-9
cdr3_nt: TGTGCCAGCAGCTCGATCGCGGACAGGGGTTCACCCCTCCACTTT
cdr3_aa: CASSSIADRGSPLHF

j_call: TRBJ2-7
d_call: TRBD2
clone_size: .
v_call: TRBV9
cdr3_nt: TGTGCCAGCAGCATGGGACTAGCGGGCTCATACGAGCAGTACTTC
cdr3_aa: CASSMGLAGSYEQYF

j_call: TRBJ1-3
d_call: TRBD1
clone_size: .
v_call: TRBV5-4
cdr3_nt: TGTGCCAGCAGCCAGGGACAGGCACTCTCTGGAAACACCATATATTTT
cdr3_aa: CASSQGQALSGNTIYF

j_call: TRBJ2-3
d_call: .
clone_size: .
v_call: TRBV28
cdr3_nt: TGTGCCAGCAGTTTATCTAGTGGTCGGCGAGATACGCAGTATTTT
cdr3_aa: CASSLSSGRRDTQYF

j_call: TRBJ2-1
d_call: .
clone_size: .
v_call: TRBV27
cdr3_nt: TGTGCCAGCAGTTTATCGATGGGGGGCAATGAGCAGTTCTTC
cdr3_aa: CASSLSMGGNEQFF

j_call: TRBJ1-1
d_call: .
clone_size: once
v_call: TRBV10-3
cdr3_nt: TGTGCCATCAACGCGGACAGATTGAACACTGAAGCTTTCTTT
cdr3_aa: CAINADRLNTEAFF

j_call: TRBJ2-5
d_call: TRBD1
clone_size: .
v_call: TRBV28
cdr3_nt: TGTGCCAGCAGCCGACAGGGGGCGCGGGAGACCCAGTACTTC
cdr3_aa: CASSRQGARETQYF

j_call: TRBJ1-4
d_call: TRBD1
clone_size: .
v_call: TRBV5-5
cdr3_nt: TGTGCCAGCAGCTTTCCGACAGGGGGCAATGAAAAACTGTTTTTT
cdr3_aa: CASSFPTGGNEKLFF

j_call: TRBJ2-1
d_call: TRBD1
clone_size: .
v_call: TRBV28
cdr3_nt: TGTGCCAGCAGTCGGGGACAGGGGGAACACAATGAGCAGTTCTTC
cdr3_aa: CASSRGQGEHNEQFF

j_call: TRBJ2-1
d_call: TRBD2
clone_size: .
v_call: TRBV9
cdr3_nt: TGTGCCAGCAGCGTAGATGTGACTAGCGGGAGAAGGTTGAATGAGCAGTTCTTC
cdr3_aa: CASSVDVTSGRRLNEQFF

j_call: TRBJ1-4
d_call: TRBD1
clone_size: .
v_call: TRBV5-1
cdr3_nt: TGCGCCAGCAGCCAGGGGGCTAATGAAAAACTGTTTTTT
cdr3_aa: CASSQGANEKLFF

j_call: TRBJ1-1
d_call: TRBD1
clone_size: .
v_call: TRBV28
cdr3_nt: TGTGCCAGCAATTCCGGGACAGGGACTGAAGCTTTCTTT
cdr3_aa: CASNSGTGTEAFF

j_call: TRBJ2-7
d_call: .
clone_size: .
v_call: TRBV28
cdr3_nt: TGTGCCACCCTCAAGGGAGTCCTACGGCAGCAGTACTTC
cdr3_aa: CATLKGVLRQQYF

j_call: TRBJ2-7
d_call: .
clone_size: .
v_call: TRBV3-1/TRBV3-2
cdr3_nt: TGTGCCAGCAGCCAAGGGCCCAGGGGTAAATACGAGCAGTACTTC
cdr3_aa: CASSQGPRGKYEQYF

j_call: TRBJ2-6
d_call: TRBD1
clone_size: .
v_call: TRBV6-5
cdr3_nt: TGTGCCAGCATAGGGACAGCTGGGGCCAACGTCCTGACTTTC
cdr3_aa: CASIGTAGANVLTF

j_call: TRBJ2-5
d_call: .
clone_size: .
v_call: TRBV7-9
cdr3_nt: TGTGCCAGCAGCTTAATCCCTGTTGAAGAGACCCAGTACTTC
cdr3_aa: CASSLIPVEETQYF

j_call: TRBJ2-3
d_call: TRBD2
clone_size: .
v_call: TRBV7-3
cdr3_nt: TGTGCCAGCAGCCCCTCTAGCGGAGCCGGCACAGATACGCAGTATTTT
cdr3_aa: CASSPSSGAGTDTQYF

j_call: TRBJ2-3
d_call: TRBD2
clone_size: .
v_call: TRBV2
cdr3_nt: TGTGCCAGCAGCAGGAGGGAGGGCACCACAGATACGCAGTATTTT
cdr3_aa: CASSRREGTTDTQYF

j_call: TRBJ2-3
d_call: TRBD2
clone_size: .
v_call: TRBV7-9
cdr3_nt: TGTGCCAGCAGCTTAGCTAGCGGGAGGGTGAATACGCAGTATTTT
cdr3_aa: CASSLASGRVNTQYF

j_call: TRBJ1-6
d_call: TRBD1
clone_size: .
v_call: TRBV7-2
cdr3_nt: TGTGCCAGCAGCTCCAAAAGGAGGGACAGGGGTATTTCACCCCTCCACTTT
cdr3_aa: CASSSKRRDRGISPLHF

j_call: TRBJ2-5
d_call: .
clone_size: .
v_call: TRBV11-2
cdr3_nt: TGTGCCAGCAGCTTAGATACGGGCGGGACGTACCAAGAGACCCAGTACTTC
cdr3_aa: CASSLDTGGTYQETQYF

j_call: TRBJ1-2
d_call: .
clone_size: .
v_call: TRBV3-1/TRBV3-2
cdr3_nt: TGTGCCAGCAGCCCTAGCGAGGCTGTCTATGGCTACACCTTC
cdr3_aa: CASSPSEAVYGYTF

j_call: TRBJ1-6
d_call: TRBD1
clone_size: .
v_call: TRBV6-5
cdr3_nt: TGTGCCAGCAGTTTGGGATGGGGACAGCATAATTCACCCCTCCACTTT
cdr3_aa: CASSLGWGQHNSPLHF

j_call: TRBJ1-3
d_call: TRBD1
clone_size: .
v_call: TRBV28
cdr3_nt: TGTGCCAGCAGGTCCGACAGGGTCCCTGGAAACACCATATATTTT
cdr3_aa: CASRSDRVPGNTIYF

j_call: TRBJ2-3
d_call: .
clone_size: .
v_call: TRBV4-1
cdr3_nt: TGCGCCAGCAGCCAAGGGCACAGCACAGATACGCAGTATTTT
cdr3_aa: CASSQGHSTDTQYF

j_call: TRBJ2-1
d_call: TRBD2
clone_size: .
v_call: TRBV19
cdr3_nt: TGTGCCAGTAGTTGGACTAGCGGGAGCAGTTATGAGCAGTTCTTC
cdr3_aa: CASSWTSGSSYEQFF